The 18 T cell receptor beta chains in this list originate from one sample, sequenced in a study of cytomegalovirus exposure and HLA in healthy donors (dated by TCRdb to about 2017). Libraries were prepared through the immunoSEQ multiplex PCR assay. For the multiplex PCR, a mixture combining 60 forward primers for TCR Vbeta segments and 13 reverse primers for TCR Jbeta segments was used. TCRdb retrieved this table from immuneACCESS and kept in-frame rearrangements only. Not all clones are present; in checked studies, unresolved V genes account for under half, and no reason is known for the remainder. Recorded for this sample are 100,000 to 150,000 clones; 80% to 85% of them occurred a single time. Of the sample, around 0.99% is held by the ten largest clones. Specimen: PBMCs. These receptors were obtained from a woman aged 30 to 39 in good health and CMV-seronegative.

The chain combines TRBV15 with TRBJ2-1; tentative D call: TRBD2 (6 bases). CDR1 is LNHNV, CDR2 YYDKDF, per germline (reference sequence). The germline V and J ends were trimmed by 0 bases and 3 bases, with 9 bases remaining between them. The CDR3 is 15 amino acids. In nucleotides, the CDR3 is TGTGCCACCAGCAGAGAAAGTAGCGGCTACAATGAGCAGTTCTTC. Its protein is CATSRESSGYNEQFF.

The V call is TRBV18, the J call TRBJ2-2; tentative D call: TRBD1 (6 bases). The CDR3 spans 15 residues. Germline-derived CDR1 and CDR2 are KGHSH and LQKENI. Trimming removed 3 bases at V and 0 bases at J, with 8 bases between. CDR3 DNA: TGTGCCAGCTCACCCAGGACAGCGAACACCGGGGAGCTGTTTTTT. Its protein is CASSPRTANTGELFF.

V and J are TRBV23-1 and TRBJ2-7; 10 nucleotides line up with TRBD1. TRBV23-1 is an ORF, and what it does is uncertain. The length of the CDR3 is 16 residues. V dropped 3 bases and J dropped 3; count of bases not matched to a gene: 8. CDR3 sequence (DNA): TGCGCCAGCAGTCACCCCGACAGGGGGCGCTTCTACGAGCAGTACTTC. It encodes CASSHPDRGRFYEQYF.

The chain combines TRBV11-3 with TRBJ2-1; 9 nucleotides line up with TRBD1. Per germline, CDR1 SGHNT and CDR2 YENEEA. The CDR3 totals 14 residues. V lost 5 bases, J lost 8 bases, and 7 bases stayed unmatched. DNA of the CDR3: TGTGCCAGCAGCGAACCGGGACAGGGTGATGAGCAGTTCTTC. Its translation: CASSEPGQGDEQFF.

This sequence joins TRBV23-1 and TRBJ1-2, with 7 bases matching TRBD1. TRBV23-1 is an ORF for which the function is uncertain. V dropped 2 bases and J dropped 8; count of bases not matched to a gene: 11. The length of the CDR3 is 15 residues. The CDR3 DNA sequence: TGCGCCAGCAGTCAAAGACAGGGTACGGCGGTGGGCTACACCTTC. Translation: CASSQRQGTAVGYTF.

The rearrangement joins TRBV5-1 to TRBJ2-1, with 15 bases lining up with TRBD2. The V segment lost 4 bases and the J segment 7 bases; nucleotides outside the gene matches: 9. The germline gives CDR1 SGHRS, CDR2 YFSETQ. CDR3 length equals 17 residues. The CDR3 protein is CASSKGLAGGSKNEQFF. CDR3 coding DNA: TGCGCCAGCAGCAAGGGACTAGCGGGAGGAAGTAAAAATGAGCAGTTCTTC.

The chain recombines TRBV19 with TRBJ1-4; 10 positions agree with TRBD1. The CDR3 loop spans 15 amino acids. Germline assignment: CDR1 LNHDA and CDR2 SQIVND (reference sequence). V trimming: 6 bases; J trimming: 6 bases; junction bases outside the gene matches: 7. The CDR3 nucleotides read TGTGCCAGTAGGCCAACCGGGACAGGGGATGAAAAACTGTTTTTT. This translates into CASRPTGTGDEKLFF.

This clone was picked up a small number of times. This rearrangement joins TRBV5-4 to TRBJ2-7; D gene ambiguous. The length of the CDR3 is 12 residues. With 4 bases removed from V and 4 bases from J, the gap between germline ends came to 9 bases. CDR1 and CDR2 (germline): SGHNT, YYREEE (reference sequence). CDR3 sequence reads: CASSRSTYEQYF. The CDR3 DNA sequence: TGTGCCAGCAGCCGGTCAACTTACGAGCAGTACTTC. Full variable domain (remainder filled in from reference TRBV5-4 and TRBJ2-7): ETGVTQSPTHLIKTRGQQVTLRCSSQSGHNTVSWYQQALGQGPQFIFQYYREEENGRGNFPPRFSGLQFPNYSSELNVNALELDDSALYLCASSRSTYEQYFGPGTRLTVT.

V usage is TRBV11-2 and J usage is TRBJ1-3; weak D call: TRBD1 (6 bases). CDR1 is SGHAT, CDR2 FQNNGV, per germline. This CDR3 contains 15 residues. Trimming cost V 4 bases and J 5 bases, with 15 bases left between them. As DNA, the CDR3 is TGTGCCAGCAGCTCCCCAGGGGTTTCTCGAAACACCATATATTTT. Translated, it gives CASSSPGVSRNTIYF.

A few counts support this clone. This chain joins TRBV5-1 and TRBJ2-7, with TRBD2 identical over 13 bases. CDR1 SGHRS and CDR2 YFSETQ come from the germline V gene. CDR3 length: 13 amino acids. Trimming at V came to 7 bases and at J to 4 bases, leaving 2 bases not matched to a gene. The CDR3 DNA is TGCGCCAGCGGGACTAGCGGGAATTACGAGCAGTACTTC. This sequence encodes CASGTSGNYEQYF.

The chain links TRBV6-6 to TRBJ1-2; TRBD1 matches 10 bases. Germline V lookup: CDR1 MNHNY, CDR2 SVGAGI (reference sequence). V lost 7 bases, J lost 4 bases, and 9 bases stayed unmatched. This CDR3 is 15 amino acids long. The CDR3 region is CASMNRDRGLYGYTF. The CDR3 DNA follows: TGTGCCAGCATGAACCGGGACAGGGGTCTCTATGGCTACACCTTC.

V and J are TRBV6-4 and TRBJ2-3; unclear D gene. Trimming removed 0 bases at V and 2 bases at J, with 3 bases between. The CDR3 has 13 amino acids. Germline assignment: CDR1 MRHNA and CDR2 SNTAGT. The CDR3 protein is CASSDSHTDTQYF. Here the CDR3 DNA reads TGTGCCAGCAGTGACTCCCACACAGATACGCAGTATTTT.

The chain combines TRBV6-1 with TRBJ2-1; D ambiguous. Between the trimmed V and J ends, which lost 7 bases and 0 bases, there was a span of 7 bases. The germline V gene encodes CDR1 MNHNS and CDR2 SASEGT. This CDR3 has 13 residues. CDR3 sequence (DNA): TGTGCCAGCATGCAGTACTCCTACAATGAGCAGTTCTTC. Amino acids: CASMQYSYNEQFF.

The genes are TRBV19 and TRBJ2-7, with TRBD1 matching 9 bases. CDR1 is LNHDA, CDR2 SQIVND, per germline (reference sequence). The V and J ends lost 7 bases and 0 bases, in that order; junction bases with no gene match: 7. The CDR3 covers 15 residues. The CDR3 protein is CASKRGQGSSYEQYF. The CDR3 DNA is TGTGCCAGTAAACGGGGACAGGGATCCTCCTACGAGCAGTACTTC.

This rearrangement joins TRBV2 to TRBJ2-2; D might be TRBD2 (5 bases). CDR1 and CDR2 from the germline V gene are SNHLY and FYNNEI. Between the trimmed V and J ends, which lost 3 bases and 6 bases, there was a span of 11 bases. The CDR3 has 14 amino acids. This CDR3 is CASSDYGVAGELFF. CDR3 DNA: TGTGCCAGCAGTGACTACGGGGTGGCCGGGGAGCTGTTTTTT.

CDR3: CASSEALQVVWAYEQYF. The CDR3 DNA sequence: TGTGCCAGCAGTGAAGCGCTTCAGGTTGTATGGGCCTACGAGCAGTACTTC. The chain uses TRBV6-1 and TRBJ2-7; D gene uncertain. The V and J ends lost 0 bases and 2 bases respectively, with 17 bases between them. The CDR3 spans 17 residues. The germline V gene has CDR1 MNHNS and CDR2 SASEGT.

CDR3 protein: CASSLSGLHSPLHF. In nucleotides, the CDR3 is TGTGCCAGCAGCTTATCAGGGCTTCATTCACCCCTCCACTTT. The genes are TRBV13 and TRBJ1-6; D possibly corresponds to TRBD1 (5 bases). Trimming shortened V by 2 bases and J by 8 bases, and 10 bases separated the two germline ends. The CDR3 contains 14 residues. Germline loops: CDR1 PRHDT, CDR2 FYEKMQ (reference sequence).

Turning to this clone: At the DNA level, this CDR3 is encoded by other sequences in the same sample as well. V gene TRBV5-4 combines with J gene TRBJ1-2; maybe TRBD1 (6 bases). This CDR3 is built from 13 residues. V shed 4 bases and J shed 5 bases, with 12 bases lying between them. Germline CDR1 SGHNT, CDR2 YYREEE (reference sequence). The CDR3 nucleotides read TGTGCCAGCAGCCCGGACAGTCCTTATGGCTACACCTTC. This gives the protein CASSPDSPYGYTF.